Detailed here is one T cell receptor beta chain. What it binds is not known. The source of the sample is a study of cytomegalovirus exposure and HLA in healthy donors. Study-wide points: Later, an analysis showed that TCR beta chains associated with HLA were more clonally expanded than others that were equally common. Later analysis reportedly placed an Asian-associated ancestry cluster below the roughly 700-donor mean in N-insertions. TCR beta V- and J-gene trimming, according to a later analysis, was linked to a missense DCLRE1C variant.

13 Jbeta primers and 60 Vbeta primers were used for the PCR. Generated by immunoSEQ multiplex PCR, the TCRdb table keeps only in-frame clones and is missing some. The sample records 200,000 or so clones, 75% to 85% being singletons. The receptor's source is a girl aged 5-17 years in good health and CMV-seronegative. Sequences were obtained from PBMCs.

CDR3 nucleotide sequence: TGTGCCAGCAGCTTAGGGGGGGTGGGGGGATACAATGAGCAGTTCTTC. This translates into CASSLGGVGGYNEQFF. This sequence joins TRBV7-8 and TRBJ2-1, with D maybe TRBD2 (6 bases). The CDR3 contains 16 residues. V lost 1 base and J 4 bases, leaving 14 bases between the germline ends. Germline CDR1 is SGHVS and CDR2 is FQNEAQ.